Listed here are 24 T cell receptor beta chains from one sample, sequenced in a study of shared clonotypes between healthy human individuals. The protocol was immunoSEQ multiplex PCR, while the TCRdb copy is restricted to in-frame clones and leaves out a portion. This sample carries more than 2,000,000 clones, around 94% of them seen once, and the ten largest clones take 0.13% to 0.15%. The sequenced sample was naive CD4+ T cells sorted from blood. Subset of the sample: CD45RA+ positively selected. Receptor source: a man younger than 30 in good health.

This chain links TRBV6-4 with TRBJ1-5; TRBD1 agrees at 8 bases. Germline V gene lookup returns CDR1 MRHNA and CDR2 SNTAGT. The CDR3 has 17 amino acids. The trim removed 2 bases at V and 3 bases at J, leaving 9 bases unmatched. The CDR3 reads CASSDAPPDRVNQPQHF. The CDR3 nucleotides read TGTGCCAGCAGTGACGCACCCCCGGACAGGGTCAATCAGCCCCAGCATTTT.

This chain joins TRBV7-3 and TRBJ2-5; D may be TRBD1 (6 bases). The CDR3 length is 14 residues. Trimming removed 3 bases from V and 5 bases from J, with 13 bases in between. CDR1 SGHTA and CDR2 FQGTGA come from the germline V gene. The CDR3 sequence is CASSFSGARETQYF. In DNA form, the CDR3 reads TGTGCCAGCAGCTTTTCAGGGGCGAGGGAGACCCAGTACTTC. The full variable domain, completed using reference TRBV7-3 and TRBJ2-5, is GAGVSQTPSNKVTEKGKYVELRCDPISGHTALYWYRQSLGQGPEFLIYFQGTGAADDSGLPNDRFFAVRPEGSVSTLKIQRTERGDSAVYLCASSFSGARETQYFGPGTRLLVL.

To note about this clone: In the same sample, other DNA sequences code for this CDR3. V gene TRBV4-1 combines with J gene TRBJ2-2; D ambiguous. Germline loops: CDR1 MGHRA, CDR2 YSYEKL. The V end was cut by 4 bases, the J end by 3 bases, with 12 bases between. The CDR3 runs to 15 residues. CDR3 DNA sequence: TGCGCCAGCAGCCGTCCACAACGAGACACCGGGGAGCTGTTTTTT. Translated, it gives CASSRPQRDTGELFF.

This chain joins TRBV2 and TRBJ2-1; D gene ambiguous. This CDR3 contains 11 residues. The germline V gene has CDR1 SNHLY and CDR2 FYNNEI. The ends were cut back, 7 bases at V and 6 bases at J, with 7 bases in the middle. The CDR3 region has the DNA TGTGCCAGCAATTACCTCAATGAGCAGTTCTTC. Translation gives CASNYLNEQFF.

The V and J genes are TRBV5-1 and TRBJ2-3; 10 nucleotides align to TRBD2. V shed 6 bases, J shed 0 bases, and the junction held 10 bases outside the gene matches. This CDR3 has 17 residues. The germline V gene encodes CDR1 SGHRS and CDR2 YFSETQ. The CDR3 bases are TGCGCCAGCAAAGTTGGGACTAGCGCTCTCAGCACAGATACGCAGTATTTT. This codes for CASKVGTSALSTDTQYF.

The rearrangement joins TRBV18 to TRBJ2-2, with 7 bases aligning to TRBD2. Losses at the gene ends were 8 bases for V and 0 bases for J; bases not matched to a gene: 3. This CDR3 has 14 residues. Germline V gene lookup returns CDR1 KGHSH and CDR2 LQKENI. CDR3 in amino acids: CASNGGTNTGELFF. In nucleotides, the CDR3 is TGTGCCAGCAACGGGGGGACGAACACCGGGGAGCTGTTTTTT.

The CDR3 here is CASSSPPQGRQFF. The DNA of the CDR3 is TGTGCCAGCAGTTCCCCCCCCCAGGGACGGCAGTTCTTC. The chain joins TRBV6-6 to TRBJ2-1; D possibly uses TRBD1 or TRBD2 (5 bases each). Between the trimmed V and J ends, which lost 4 bases and 12 bases, there was a span of 16 bases. Germline CDR1 and CDR2: MNHNY and SVGAGI (reference sequence). The CDR3 has 13 amino acids.

The chain joins TRBV10-3 to TRBJ1-1, with D unclear. The germline CDR1 and CDR2 sequences are ENHRY and SYGVKD. This CDR3 has 12 residues. CDR3: CGSGDWDTEAFF. The CDR3 nucleotides read TGTGGGAGCGGGGATTGGGACACTGAAGCTTTCTTT.

This chain links TRBV5-1 with TRBJ2-2; tentative D call: TRBD1 (6 bases). The CDR3 is 14 residues long. V lost 2 bases and J 6 bases, leaving 11 bases between the germline ends. CDR1 and CDR2 from the germline V gene are SGHRS and YFSETQ. CDR3 bases: TGCGCCAGCAGCTTTCAGGGGATAGCCGGGGAGCTGTTTTTT. It codes for CASSFQGIAGELFF.

The V and J genes are TRBV4-3 and TRBJ1-2; 8 positions match TRBD1. This CDR3 is 16 amino acids long. The ends lost 0 bases at V and 8 bases at J; junction bases unmatched: 11. Germline CDR1 reads LGHNA; CDR2 reads YSLEER. The chain's CDR3 is CASSQDGGMTGDGYTF. In DNA form, the CDR3 reads TGCGCCAGCAGCCAAGATGGGGGGATGACAGGGGACGGCTACACCTTC.

This chain links TRBV2 with TRBJ1-5; 8 bases align to TRBD1. Germline CDR1 is SNHLY and CDR2 is FYNNEI. V dropped 6 bases and J dropped 5; count of bases not matched to a gene: 3. The CDR3 covers 13 residues. The CDR3 loop is CASRADRDQPQHF. The CDR3 region has the DNA TGTGCCAGCAGGGCGGACAGGGATCAGCCCCAGCATTTT.

The chain links TRBV2 to TRBJ1-5; D is possibly TRBD1 (5 bases). CDR1 is SNHLY and CDR2 is FYNNEI in the germline V gene. With 7 bases removed from V and 2 bases from J, the gap between germline ends came to 15 bases. The CDR3 is made up of 15 amino acids. The CDR3 sequence is CASTEGQERNQPQHF. The CDR3 DNA follows: TGTGCCAGCACTGAGGGGCAAGAACGCAATCAGCCCCAGCATTTT.

This clone turned up a few times. The genes are TRBV30 and TRBJ1-4, with 7 bases identical to TRBD1. Germline-derived CDR1 and CDR2 are GTSNPN and SVGIG (reference sequence). The V gene end was trimmed by 7 bases and the J gene end by 5 bases; junction bases not matched to a gene: 10. This CDR3 contains 14 residues. The chain's CDR3 is CAYQRAGGNEKLFF. The CDR3 coding sequence is TGTGCCTACCAACGAGCAGGGGGAAATGAAAAACTGTTTTTT. The full variable domain, in which reference TRBV30 and TRBJ1-4 provide the parts outside the CDR3, is SQTIHQWPATLVQPVGSPLSLECTVEGTSNPNLYWYRQAAGRGLQLLFYSVGIGQISSEVPQNLSASRPQDRQFILSSKKLLLSDSGFYLCAYQRAGGNEKLFFGSGTQLSVL.

This chain uses TRBV5-1 with TRBJ2-7; TRBD1 is a possible D gene (6 bases). The V gene lost 6 bases and the J gene lost 0 bases, with 16 bases spanning the gap. The CDR3 consists of 15 residues. Per germline, CDR1 SGHRS and CDR2 YFSETQ. The CDR3, as DNA: TGCGCCAGCACTCATACGGACAGTACCTCCTACGAGCAGTACTTC. This encodes CASTHTDSTSYEQYF.

The rearrangement links TRBV10-3 to TRBJ2-5; TRBD2 is a possible D gene (5 bases). The DNA matches TRBJ2-7 better at its end, which makes the J call doubtful. The CDR3 spans 12 residues. Germline V gene lookup returns CDR1 ENHRY and CDR2 SYGVKD. The CDR3, as DNA: TGTGCCATCAGGGGTAGCGACTACGAGCAGTACTTC. Translation: CAIRGSDYEQYF.

Regarding this clone: The same CDR3 arises from other DNA sequences in this sample as well. The gene calls are TRBV5-1 and TRBJ1-2; TRBD1 is a possible D gene (6 bases). V was shortened by 5 bases and J by 4 bases, with 12 bases between the two germline ends. CDR3 length: 13 residues. Germline assignment: CDR1 SGHRS and CDR2 YFSETQ. CDR3 DNA: TGCGCCAGCAGTTGGGACACTTCCTATGGCTACACCTTC. Amino acid sequence: CASSWDTSYGYTF. Full variable domain (outside the CDR3, taken from reference TRBV5-1 and TRBJ1-2): KAGVTQTPRYLIKTRGQQVTLSCSPISGHRSVSWYQQTPGQGLQFLFEYFSETQRNKGNFPGRFSGRQFSNSRSEMNVSTLELGDSALYLCASSWDTSYGYTFGSGTRLTVV.

This chain connects TRBV9 to TRBJ2-4; the match to TRBD1 covers 9 bases. The trim removed 0 bases at V and 8 bases at J, leaving 6 bases unmatched. CDR3 length: 15 amino acids. Germline values: CDR1 SGDLS, CDR2 YYNGEE. This CDR3 is CASSVEGDRADIQYF. The CDR3 coding sequence is TGTGCCAGCAGCGTAGAAGGGGACAGGGCGGACATTCAGTACTTC.

The CDR3 spells CSVEIAADYNEQFF. The CDR3, as DNA: TGCAGCGTTGAGATAGCGGCAGACTACAATGAGCAGTTCTTC. This chain links TRBV29-1 with TRBJ2-1, with TRBD2 as a possible D gene (6 bases). CDR1 and CDR2 from the germline V gene are SQVTM and ANQGSEA. CDR3 length: 14 residues. Trimming took 3 bases from V and 3 from J, leaving 12 bases between them.

V is TRBV2 and J is TRBJ1-1; the D is unclear. The CDR3 is 14 residues long. V gave up 5 bases and J gave up 2 bases, with 12 bases separating them. Germline assignment: CDR1 SNHLY and CDR2 FYNNEI. The CDR3 loop reads CASSFGGENTEAFF. In DNA, the CDR3 is TGTGCCAGCAGTTTCGGTGGAGAAAACACTGAAGCTTTCTTT.

J is TRBJ2-5 and V is TRBV11-2, with no clear D. This CDR3 comprises 15 residues. Germline V lookup: CDR1 SGHAT, CDR2 FQNNGV. V lost 2 bases to trimming and J lost 5 bases, with 15 bases between them. Here the CDR3 DNA reads TGTGCCAGCAGCTTAACAGACCCCGGATGGGAGACCCAGTACTTC. Protein: CASSLTDPGWETQYF.

The rearrangement uses TRBV5-1 and TRBJ2-4; TRBD1 or TRBD2 may be the D gene (5 bases each). In germline, CDR1 is SGHRS, CDR2 YFSETQ. The V end lost 4 bases, the J end lost 0 bases, and 20 bases lay between the germline ends. This CDR3 comprises 18 residues. The CDR3 here is CASSARDPGTLAKNIQYF. DNA for the CDR3: TGCGCCAGCAGCGCCCGGGACCCGGGAACCTTAGCCAAAAACATTCAGTACTTC.

Concerning this clone: The same CDR3 is also encoded by other DNA sequences in this sample. The rearrangement uses TRBV5-1 and TRBJ1-3, with a weak D call TRBD1 (6 bases). Trimming took 4 bases from V and 2 from J, leaving 10 bases between them. Germline V gives CDR1 SGHRS, CDR2 YFSETQ. This CDR3 comprises 14 residues. The CDR3 region has the DNA TGCGCCAGCAGCCTACAGGGAACTGGAAACACCATATATTTT. Its protein product is CASSLQGTGNTIYF.

This chain joins TRBV30 and TRBJ2-7; 9 nucleotides align to TRBD2. Germline trimming cut 0 bases from V and 3 bases from J; bases unmatched to any gene: 9. The CDR3 extends over 16 amino acids. Germline V gene lookup returns CDR1 GTSNPN and CDR2 SVGIG (reference sequence). The CDR3 reads CAWSVYLQAGGYEQYF. CDR3 nucleotide sequence: TGTGCCTGGAGTGTATATCTTCAAGCGGGAGGCTACGAGCAGTACTTC.

The CDR3 reads CASGILGVGRELSNEQFF. CDR3 DNA sequence: TGTGCCAGCGGTATCCTAGGGGTTGGGCGGGAGCTATCCAATGAGCAGTTCTTC. The chain couples TRBV5-4 to TRBJ2-1; TRBD2 matches 7 bases. CDR3 length: 18 amino acids. The germline V gene has CDR1 SGHNT and CDR2 YYREEE (reference sequence). With V trimmed by 7 bases and J by 6 bases, 22 bases remained unmatched.